The present entry profiles one T cell receptor (beta chain) with its context. Its matching antigen is unknown. Profiling relied on immunoSEQ multiplex PCR, and the TCRdb table lists in-frame clones only, not all of them. The sample consists of about 50,000 clones, around three fifths of them appearing once. This entry is derived from a study of cytotoxic CD8 clonotypes in ibrutinib-treated CLL. Findings and caveats of the study: Sustained-remission patients were sampled at one set of times and progressing patients at different ones.

Germline V lookup: CDR1 SGDLS, CDR2 YYNGEE. The trim removed 4 bases at V and 5 bases at J, leaving 13 bases unmatched. This CDR3 is built from 17 residues. This sample comprised PBMCs, obtained after 24 months of ibrutinib treatment. V gene TRBV9 combines with J gene TRBJ2-2; 8 bases agree with TRBD2. The clonotype was recovered from a human donor with chronic lymphocytic leukemia. In nucleotides, the CDR3 is TGTGCCAGCAGCCCCTGGGGCGGGGGGTCCACTACCGGGGAGCTGTTTTTT. It codes for CASSPWGGGSTTGELFF.